A single sample gave rise to the 28 T cell receptor beta chains below, sequenced in a study of shared clonotypes between healthy human individuals. Assay: immunoSEQ multiplex PCR; the TCRdb copy retains only in-frame clones and omits some. The repertoire holds around 1,900,000 clones, with around 93% as singletons. The naive CD8 population came from CD45RO-negative cells selected for CCR7, without terminally differentiated effector memory CD45RA+ cells. The sample comprised naive CD8+ T cells from PBMCs. These TCRs come from a man younger than 30 in good health. Some clones in this sample may be carry-over from other donors' samples.

The chain uses TRBV27 and TRBJ2-5, with D perhaps TRBD1 (6 bases). Germline CDR1 MNHEY, CDR2 SMNVEV (reference sequence). The CDR3 spans 14 residues. V lost 5 bases and J 2 bases, leaving 12 bases between the germline ends. CDR3 DNA sequence: TGTGCCAGCAGTCAAGGACAGCCGCAAGAGACCCAGTACTTC. It specifies CASSQGQPQETQYF.

The gene calls are TRBV27 and TRBJ2-7; 8 bases line up with TRBD1. The V and J ends lost 5 bases and 3 bases, in that order; junction bases with no gene match: 9. Germline V gene sequence: CDR1 MNHEY, CDR2 SMNVEV (reference sequence). This CDR3 is built from 15 residues. The CDR3 DNA reads TGTGCCAGCAGTGATCTCCCGGACAGGGTCTACGAGCAGTACTTC. It specifies CASSDLPDRVYEQYF.

The chain links TRBV25-1 to TRBJ1-2; no reliable D call. V was cut by 1 base and J by 3 bases, with 6 bases left in between. The germline CDR1 and CDR2 sequences are MGHDK and SYGVNS. This CDR3 is 13 amino acids long. CDR3 amino acids: CASSEWEDYGYTF. The CDR3 nucleotides read TGTGCCAGCAGTGAATGGGAAGACTATGGCTACACCTTC.

V usage is TRBV28 and J usage is TRBJ2-1; weak D call: TRBD1 (6 bases). Germline CDR1 reads MDHEN; CDR2 reads SYDVKM. The ends were cut back, 5 bases at V and 8 bases at J, with 16 bases in the middle. The CDR3 totals 14 residues. CDR3 sequence (DNA): TGTGCCAGCAGTCGACAGTACAGGGCCTATGAGCAGTTCTTC. Translating it yields CASSRQYRAYEQFF.

The chain has TRBV4-1 and TRBJ2-1, with 13 bases aligning to TRBD2. The V gene's germline CDR1 is MGHRA and CDR2 YSYEKL. This CDR3 spans 17 amino acids. Trimming took 2 bases from V and 5 from J; bases not matched to a gene: 6. DNA of the CDR3: TGCGCCAGCAGCCAAAGACTAGCGGGAGGCTTCGACAATGAGCAGTTCTTC. It is translated as CASSQRLAGGFDNEQFF.

Comments on this clone: This specimen includes other DNA sequences encoding the same CDR3. The chain carries TRBV30 and TRBJ1-1; D is undetermined. There are 13 residues in the CDR3. Germline values: CDR1 GTSNPN, CDR2 SVGIG (reference sequence). V was shortened by 0 bases and J by 0 bases, with 5 bases between the two germline ends. CDR3 nucleotide sequence: TGTGCCTGGAGTGTAATACTGAACACTGAAGCTTTCTTT. This codes for CAWSVILNTEAFF. The full variable domain, completed using reference TRBV30 and TRBJ1-1, is SQTIHQWPATLVQPVGSPLSLECTVEGTSNPNLYWYRQAAGRGLQLLFYSVGIGQISSEVPQNLSASRPQDRQFILSSKKLLLSDSGFYLCAWSVILNTEAFFGQGTRLTVV.

This sequence joins TRBV25-1 and TRBJ2-5, with D unclear. With 3 bases removed from V and 1 base from J, the gap between germline ends came to 9 bases. CDR1 and CDR2 (germline): MGHDK, SYGVNS. The CDR3 contains 14 residues. The CDR3 reads CASSDIRSQETQYF. The CDR3 coding sequence is TGTGCCAGCAGTGATATACGGAGCCAAGAGACCCAGTACTTC.

V is TRBV9 and J is TRBJ2-1, with TRBD2 matching over 14 bases. V lost 4 bases to trimming and J lost 7 bases; unmatched junction nucleotides: 7. This CDR3 is 16 amino acids long. Looked up from germline, CDR1 is SGDLS and CDR2 is YYNGEE. This CDR3 is CASSYSGTSGSNEQFF. Written as DNA, the CDR3 is TGTGCCAGCAGCTACAGCGGGACTAGCGGGAGTAATGAGCAGTTCTTC.

This clone was detected once. The same CDR3 is also encoded by other DNA sequences in this sample. This chain connects TRBV27 to TRBJ2-7, with 10 bases lining up with TRBD2. CDR1 and CDR2 (germline): MNHEY, SMNVEV (reference sequence). The CDR3 covers 14 residues. The J segment lost 1 base and the V segment lost 5 bases, leaving 2 bases of the junction unmatched. The CDR3 spells CASSLLAGSYEQYF. CDR3 nucleotide sequence: TGTGCCAGCAGTCTACTAGCGGGGTCCTACGAGCAGTACTTC.

The V call is TRBV27, the J call TRBJ1-1; 9 nucleotides agree with TRBD1. Losses at the gene ends were 2 bases for V and 5 bases for J; bases not matched to a gene: 9. The CDR3 totals 16 residues. The germline V gene encodes CDR1 MNHEY and CDR2 SMNVEV (reference sequence). The CDR3 reads CASSLGSGQGWTEAFF. DNA for the CDR3: TGTGCCAGCAGTTTAGGGTCGGGACAGGGATGGACTGAAGCTTTCTTT.

This chain joins TRBV28 and TRBJ2-3; D remains ambiguous. The V gene lost 5 bases and the J gene lost 9 bases, with 9 bases spanning the gap. The CDR3 loop spans 11 amino acids. Germline CDR1 is MDHEN and CDR2 is SYDVKM. For the CDR3, the DNA is TGTGCCAGCAGTAGCCCCGCCACGCAGTATTTT. Its protein is CASSSPATQYF.

The V gene is TRBV11-2, the J gene TRBJ1-1, with D tentatively TRBD1 (6 bases). The germline V gene has CDR1 SGHAT and CDR2 FQNNGV. Trimming cost V 4 bases and J 7 bases, with 13 bases left between them. The CDR3 is 13 amino acids. The DNA for the CDR3 is TGTGCCAGCAGCTCAACAGGGCTAGTTGAAGCTTTCTTT. It translates to CASSSTGLVEAFF. Variable domain in full (rest from reference TRBV11-2 and TRBJ1-1): EAGVAQSPRYKIIEKRQSVAFWCNPISGHATLYWYQQILGQGPKLLIQFQNNGVVDDSQLPKDRFSAERLKGVDSTLKIQPAKLEDSAVYLCASSSTGLVEAFFGQGTRLTVV.

The rearrangement uses TRBV11-2 and TRBJ1-2; 8 nucleotides match TRBD1. J was trimmed by 8 bases and V by 1 base; bases with no gene match: 9. This CDR3 is built from 15 residues. The germline gives CDR1 SGHAT, CDR2 FQNNGV. CDR3 loop: CASSLAWTGKDGYTF. CDR3 nucleotide sequence: TGTGCCAGCAGCTTAGCCTGGACAGGGAAAGACGGCTACACCTTC.

The V gene is TRBV4-1, the J gene TRBJ2-7; 8 bases fit TRBD2. Germline V lookup: CDR1 MGHRA, CDR2 YSYEKL. V gave up 6 bases and J gave up 2 bases; unmatched junction bases: 6. The CDR3 is made up of 14 amino acids. CDR3 nucleotide sequence: TGCGCCAGCAGGCCGGGGCGGGGGGCCTACGAGCAGTACTTC. This gives the protein CASRPGRGAYEQYF.

V and J are TRBV9 and TRBJ2-1; 8 bases are a match to TRBD2. Germline lookup yields CDR1 SGDLS and CDR2 YYNGEE. The CDR3 is 15 amino acids. J lost 5 bases, V lost 3 bases, and 7 bases had no gene match. The CDR3 region is CASSESGSGHNEQFF. DNA of the CDR3: TGTGCCAGCAGCGAAAGCGGGAGTGGCCACAATGAGCAGTTCTTC. The full variable domain, in which reference TRBV9 and TRBJ2-1 provide the parts outside the CDR3, is DSGVTQTPKHLITATGQRVTLRCSPRSGDLSVYWYQQSLDQGLQFLIQYYNGEERAKGNILERFSAQQFPDLHSELNLSSLELGDSALYFCASSESGSGHNEQFFGPGTRLTVL.

The chain carries TRBV29-1 and TRBJ1-1; perhaps TRBD1 as D (5 bases). The V and J ends lost 5 bases and 7 bases respectively, with 11 bases between them. Germline V lookup: CDR1 SQVTM, CDR2 ANQGSEA. CDR3 length equals 11 residues. This chain's CDR3 is CSVLRQGEAFF. CDR3 coding DNA: TGCAGCGTTCTCCGCCAGGGTGAAGCTTTCTTT.

The J gene is TRBJ2-7, the V gene TRBV21-1; the table's D call, TRBD2, was not checked against the DNA. TRBV21-1 is tagged as a pseudogene. This CDR3 comprises 17 residues. DNA of the CDR3: TGTGCCAGCAACAGACTAGCGGCCCCGACGGAAACCTACGAGCAGTACTTC. Translated, it gives CASNRLAAPTETYEQYF.

The chain joins TRBV10-3 to TRBJ2-7; D possibly uses TRBD1 or TRBD2 (5 bases each). There are 15 residues in the CDR3. Trimming pared 11 bases from V and 0 bases from J, leaving 20 bases between. CDR1 is ENHRY and CDR2 is SYGVKD in the germline V gene. The CDR3 DNA reads TGTGCCGTCTTGGCTCGGGGCCCTACCTCCTACGAGCAGTACTTC. Protein product: CAVLARGPTSYEQYF.

This clone was observed a few times. Within the sample, other DNA sequences also encode this same CDR3. The V gene is TRBV29-1, the J gene TRBJ1-1, with 7 nucleotides matching TRBD1. The CDR3 contains 12 residues. CDR1 SQVTM and CDR2 ANQGSEA come from the germline V gene. Losses at the gene ends were 7 bases for V and 1 base for J; bases not matched to a gene: 3. The CDR3 sequence is CSARQGNTEAFF. The CDR3 DNA is TGCAGCGCCAGACAGGGGAACACTGAAGCTTTCTTT.

The chain couples TRBV28 to TRBJ2-1; D not certain. The CDR3 covers 15 residues. CDR1 MDHEN and CDR2 SYDVKM come from the germline V gene. Trimming stripped 6 bases from V and 6 bases from J, with 18 bases between. The CDR3 spells CASSPSSRVLNEQFF. The CDR3 nucleotides are TGTGCCAGCAGCCCCTCATCCCGGGTCCTCAATGAGCAGTTCTTC.

V and J are TRBV7-2 and TRBJ1-1, with D unclear. Looked up from germline, CDR1 is SGHTA and CDR2 is FQGNSA. The CDR3 totals 15 residues. The V gene lost 5 bases and the J gene lost 1 base, with 14 bases spanning the gap. CDR3 residues: CASSRVNRANTEAFF. In DNA, the CDR3 is TGTGCCAGCAGCCGCGTAAACCGGGCGAACACTGAAGCTTTCTTT. The full variable domain, completed using reference TRBV7-2 and TRBJ1-1, is GAGVSQSPSNKVTEKGKDVELRCDPISGHTALYWYRQSLGQGLEFLIYFQGNSAPDKSGLPSDRFSAERTGGSVSTLTIQRTQQEDSAVYLCASSRVNRANTEAFFGQGTRLTVV.

This clone was seen only once. The chain is built from TRBV27 and TRBJ2-5; D is ambiguous. Deletions cut 6 bases from V and 0 bases from J, with 11 bases between. This CDR3 has 14 amino acids. CDR1 and CDR2 from the germline V gene are MNHEY and SMNVEV (reference sequence). CDR3 in amino acids: CASREFWNQETQYF. The CDR3 DNA follows: TGTGCCAGCAGAGAATTCTGGAACCAAGAGACCCAGTACTTC.

This clone was picked up one time. The chain is built from TRBV4-3 and TRBJ2-1; D is undetermined. The CDR3 extends over 15 amino acids. V lost 1 base and J 0 bases, leaving 7 bases between the germline ends. CDR1 and CDR2 from the germline V gene are LGHNA and YSLEER. CDR3 in DNA: TGCGCCAGCAGCCAAGGTCTCAACTCCTACAATGAGCAGTTCTTC. It is translated as CASSQGLNSYNEQFF.

The V and J genes are TRBV2 and TRBJ2-3, with 13 nucleotides matching TRBD2. The CDR3 length is 14 residues. The germline CDR1 and CDR2 sequences are SNHLY and FYNNEI. With 9 bases clipped from V and 6 bases from J, the junction kept 6 bases outside the gene matches. Here the CDR3 reads CASGLAGVLDTQYF. The CDR3 DNA is TGTGCCAGTGGACTAGCGGGAGTTCTTGATACGCAGTATTTT.

The CDR3 reads CASSLVWAGETQYF. CDR3 in DNA: TGTGCCAGCAGCTTAGTTTGGGCGGGAGAGACCCAGTACTTC. The chain employs TRBV7-9 and TRBJ2-5; tentatively, D is TRBD2 (5 bases). Germline CDR1 SEHNR, CDR2 FQNEAQ (reference sequence). The CDR3 spans 14 residues. V was cut by 1 base and J by 4 bases, with 10 bases left in between.

This chain joins TRBV5-1 and TRBJ1-4; maybe TRBD1 (6 bases). CDR3 length: 17 amino acids. Between the trimmed V and J ends, which lost 0 bases and 6 bases, there was a span of 18 bases. From germline, CDR1 is SGHRS and CDR2 YFSETQ. In DNA, the CDR3 is TGCGCCAGCAGCTTGGAGGTTTGGGGCAGGGGCGATGAAAAACTGTTTTTT. It specifies CASSLEVWGRGDEKLFF.

This chain links TRBV29-1 with TRBJ2-4; weak D call: TRBD2 (5 bases). Trimming left V 4 bases short and J 5 bases short, with 12 bases between. The CDR3 extends over 13 amino acids. Germline CDR1 is SQVTM and CDR2 is ANQGSEA. In nucleotides, the CDR3 is TGCAGCGTTGGACTACCTATTCAAAACATTCAGTACTTC. As protein: CSVGLPIQNIQYF.

This sequence joins TRBV7-3 and TRBJ2-1, with 7 bases identical to TRBD2. The CDR3 spans 15 residues. The germline V gene encodes CDR1 SGHTA and CDR2 FQGTGA. Trimming removed 2 bases from V and 8 bases from J; junction bases left unmatched: 9. Here the CDR3 reads CASSLAGGSGYEQFF. CDR3 in DNA: TGTGCCAGCAGCTTAGCCGGCGGGAGTGGCTATGAGCAGTTCTTC.